What follows are 27 T cell receptor beta chains derived from one specimen sequenced in a study of blood T cell repertoires in COVID-19. Produced via immunoSEQ multiplex PCR; TCRdb's table is partial and in-frame only. The table lists some 190,000 clones, 70% to 85% of them singletons. Sequencing was done on a sample of PBMCs or T cells enriched from blood (not recorded which). These receptors were taken from a young woman who had recovered from COVID-19.

The V and J genes are TRBV24-1 and TRBJ2-1; D may be TRBD2 (7 bases). The CDR3 covers 16 residues. Germline lookup yields CDR1 KGHDR and CDR2 SFDVKD. Trimming pared 0 bases from V and 4 bases from J, leaving 12 bases between. CDR3 protein: CATSDLRRGGYNEQFF. CDR3 DNA: TGTGCCACCAGTGATTTGCGGAGGGGGGGATACAATGAGCAGTTCTTC.

In this sample, this clone turned up many times. The chain uses TRBV29-1 and TRBJ1-2, with 7 bases matching TRBD1. There are 14 residues in the CDR3. V was clipped by 2 bases and J by 9 bases; unmatched bases: 12. CDR1 and CDR2 from the germline V gene are SQVTM and ANQGSEA. This chain's CDR3 is CSVELDRSFKSYTF. The CDR3 DNA is TGCAGCGTTGAACTGGACAGGTCCTTTAAGAGCTACACCTTC.

The V gene is TRBV28, the J gene TRBJ2-2; TRBD1 is a possible D gene (5 bases). The CDR3 consists of 14 residues. The germline V gene encodes CDR1 MDHEN and CDR2 SYDVKM. The germline V and J ends were trimmed by 6 bases and 4 bases, with 12 bases remaining between them. CDR3 sequence (DNA): TGTGCCAGCAGACTGACAGAACCCACCGGGGAGCTGTTTTTT. Encoded protein: CASRLTEPTGELFF.

The V call is TRBV28, the J call TRBJ1-3; weak D call: TRBD1 (5 bases). This CDR3 comprises 14 residues. Germline loops: CDR1 MDHEN, CDR2 SYDVKM. Deletions cut 2 bases from V and 2 bases from J, with 7 bases between. CDR3 protein: CASSLGGAGNTIYF. The DNA of the CDR3 is TGTGCCAGCAGTTTAGGGGGGGCTGGAAACACCATATATTTT. The whole variable domain, filled in from reference TRBV28 and TRBJ1-3, reads DVKVTQSSRYLVKRTGEKVFLECVQDMDHENMFWYRQDPGLGLRLIYFSYDVKMKEKGDIPEGYSVSREKKERFSLILESASTNQTSMYLCASSLGGAGNTIYFGEGSWLTVV.

The chain uses TRBV19 and TRBJ2-3; a possible D gene is TRBD2 (5 bases). The CDR3 length is 13 residues. Per germline, CDR1 LNHDA and CDR2 SQIVND (reference sequence). The V and J ends lost 2 bases and 4 bases respectively, with 7 bases between them. CDR3 in DNA: TGTGCCAGTAGTATACGGGATGCAGATACGCAGTATTTT. This encodes CASSIRDADTQYF.

The chain has TRBV7-3 and TRBJ2-1; TRBD2 agrees at 10 bases. The CDR3 consists of 19 residues. Germline V lookup: CDR1 SGHTA, CDR2 FQGTGA. V trimming: 1 base; J trimming: 6 bases; junction bases outside the gene matches: 15. As DNA, the CDR3 is TGTGCCAGCAGCTTAAGGGCTAGCGGGAGTAACAGGGTCGGCAATGAGCAGTTCTTC. Protein: CASSLRASGSNRVGNEQFF.

The chain combines TRBV21-1 with TRBJ2-4; TRBD2 is the table's D call and was not checked against the DNA. TRBV21-1 is given as a pseudogene. The CDR3 sequence is 17 residues long. This CDR3 is CASSTRLPTLAKNIQYF. CDR3 bases: TGTGCCAGCAGCACTAGGCTACCTACCTTAGCCAAAAACATTCAGTACTTC.

This chain uses TRBV2 with TRBJ2-7, with unresolved D. Trimming took 2 bases from V and 4 from J, leaving 6 bases between them. CDR1 and CDR2 (germline): SNHLY, FYNNEI. The CDR3 sequence is 12 residues long. CDR3 DNA sequence: TGTGCCAGCAGTGAATTGGCATACGAGCAGTACGTC. This translates into CASSELAYEQYV.

The CDR3 protein is CASSLAPSGRRRNEQFF. The CDR3 bases are TGTGCCAGCAGCTTAGCGCCTAGCGGGAGGCGACGCAATGAGCAGTTCTTC. This chain joins TRBV11-2 and TRBJ2-1; 11 bases agree with TRBD2. The CDR3 sequence is 17 residues long. V dropped 1 base and J dropped 6; count of bases not matched to a gene: 8. Germline CDR1 SGHAT, CDR2 FQNNGV.

The chain links TRBV19 to TRBJ2-3; 7 bases match TRBD1. The CDR3 has 16 residues. V shed 6 bases and J 5 bases; nucleotides not matched to a gene: 14. Germline assignment: CDR1 LNHDA and CDR2 SQIVND (reference sequence). This CDR3 reads CASSLAKPDRVDTQYF. DNA for the CDR3: TGTGCCAGTAGCCTTGCTAAGCCCGACAGGGTAGATACGCAGTATTTT.

V and J are TRBV5-6 and TRBJ1-1; a possible D gene is TRBD1 (5 bases). This CDR3 region has 15 residues. Germline lookup yields CDR1 SGHDT and CDR2 YYEEEE. Trimming removed 7 bases from V and 0 bases from J, with 16 bases in between. Here the CDR3 DNA reads TGTGCCAGCCGGACGGCTGGGGCTTTGAACACTGAAGCTTTCTTT. It is translated as CASRTAGALNTEAFF.

This clone has a single count. The chain is built from TRBV3-1 (or the pseudogene TRBV3-2) and TRBJ1-6; D may be TRBD1 (6 bases). Germline V CDR1 and CDR2: LGHDT, YNNKEL (reference sequence). Trimming took off 5 bases at V and 7 bases at J, with 21 bases between the two ends. The CDR3 runs to 17 residues. The CDR3 spells CASSYTIGGAGNSPLHF. The CDR3, as DNA: TGTGCCAGCAGCTATACCATTGGGGGCGCCGGAAATTCACCCCTCCACTTT.

The chain has TRBV29-1 and TRBJ2-1; perhaps TRBD1 as D (6 bases). V lost 4 bases, J lost 3 bases, and 13 bases lay in between. Per the germline V gene, CDR1 is SQVTM and CDR2 is ANQGSEA. The CDR3 runs to 14 residues. The CDR3 region is CSVVPDRYYNEQFF. CDR3 sequence (DNA): TGCAGCGTTGTCCCGGACAGATACTACAATGAGCAGTTCTTC.

The gene calls are TRBV28 and TRBJ1-5; a possible D gene is TRBD1 (5 bases). The V gene's germline CDR1 is MDHEN and CDR2 SYDVKM. The CDR3 loop spans 15 amino acids. Trimming removed 10 bases at V and 3 bases at J, with 19 bases between. Here the CDR3 reads CATSPAGFDNQPQHF. The CDR3 DNA follows: TGTGCCACCTCACCGGCAGGGTTCGACAATCAGCCCCAGCATTTT.

The genes are TRBV5-6 and TRBJ1-1; 9 bases fit TRBD1. The germline CDR1 and CDR2 sequences are SGHDT and YYEEEE. V lost 1 base, J lost 5 bases, and 9 bases stayed unmatched. The CDR3 is 16 amino acids. The CDR3 sequence: CASSLLNRGLRTEAFF. In DNA, the CDR3 is TGTGCCAGCAGCTTGCTGAACAGGGGGCTTCGGACTGAAGCTTTCTTT.

The chain has TRBV27 and TRBJ1-1, with no clear D. Trimming pared 3 bases from V and 5 bases from J, leaving 10 bases between. CDR1 is MNHEY and CDR2 is SMNVEV in the germline V gene (reference sequence). The CDR3 spans 13 residues. In DNA, the CDR3 is TGTGCCAGCAGTTTGGGCTTGTTTACTGAAGCTTTCTTT. Its protein is CASSLGLFTEAFF.

V is TRBV18 and J is TRBJ2-5, with no clear D. The CDR3 extends over 12 amino acids. The V gene's germline CDR1 is KGHSH and CDR2 LQKENI. Trimming pared 4 bases from V and 5 bases from J, leaving 8 bases between. The DNA of the CDR3 is TGTGCCAGCTCACGCGTTCTGGAGACCCAGTACTTC. Translation: CASSRVLETQYF.

This chain links TRBV13 with TRBJ1-2; 7 bases line up with TRBD1. The V segment lost 2 bases and the J segment 4 bases; nucleotides outside the gene matches: 13. CDR1 is PRHDT and CDR2 is FYEKMQ in the germline V gene (reference sequence). This CDR3 comprises 17 residues. The CDR3 spells CASSLTLGGTGIYGYTF. The CDR3 DNA reads TGTGCCAGCAGCTTAACGTTAGGGGGCACGGGGATCTATGGCTACACCTTC.

J is TRBJ1-3 and V is TRBV18; tentative D call: TRBD1 (6 bases). From germline, CDR1 is KGHSH and CDR2 LQKENI. Trimming left V 5 bases short and J 1 base short, with 15 bases between. The CDR3 is 16 residues long. The CDR3 here is CASSTHPGVSGNTIYF. CDR3 DNA sequence: TGTGCCAGCTCAACTCACCCAGGGGTTTCTGGAAACACCATATATTTT.

J is TRBJ1-1 and V is TRBV11-3, with TRBD1 matching 8 bases. Germline V gives CDR1 SGHNT, CDR2 YENEEA. CDR3 length: 14 amino acids. Trimming cost V 5 bases and J 1 base; bases outside gene matches: 3. The CDR3 sequence is CASSPGTGNTEAFF. In DNA form, the CDR3 reads TGTGCCAGCAGCCCCGGGACAGGGAACACTGAAGCTTTCTTT. Combining the CDR3 with reference TRBV11-3 and TRBJ1-1 gives the whole variable domain EAGVVQSPRYKIIEKKQPVAFWCNPISGHNTLYWYLQNLGQGPELLIRYENEEAVDDSQLPKDRFSAERLKGVDSTLKIQPAELGDSAVYLCASSPGTGNTEAFFGQGTRLTVV.

The sample holds many counts of this clone. Written as DNA, the CDR3 is TGTGCCAGCAGCTTAGGGCAGATCTACGAGCAGTACGTC. This sequence encodes CASSLGQIYEQYV. The chain combines TRBV11-2 with TRBJ2-7, with no clear D. V dropped 1 base and J dropped 3 bases, with 7 bases sitting between them. Germline V CDR1 and CDR2: SGHAT, FQNNGV. The CDR3 runs to 13 residues.

The chain couples TRBV28 to TRBJ2-3; 8 bases agree with TRBD2. Germline loops: CDR1 MDHEN, CDR2 SYDVKM. V trimming: 4 bases; J trimming: 2 bases; junction bases outside the gene matches: 8. The CDR3 contains 16 residues. CDR3: CASSYQPGGITDTQYF. CDR3 DNA sequence: TGTGCCAGCAGTTATCAACCGGGAGGGATCACAGATACGCAGTATTTT.

This rearrangement joins TRBV11-1 to TRBJ1-6; D is uncertain. Trimming shortened V by 4 bases and J by 13 bases, and 14 bases separated the two germline ends. This CDR3 is 13 amino acids long. Germline V gene lookup returns CDR1 SGHAT and CDR2 FQDESV (reference sequence). CDR3 sequence reads: CASSSQSGQPLHF. In DNA form, the CDR3 reads TGTGCCAGCAGCTCTCAATCGGGTCAGCCCCTCCACTTT.

The chain employs TRBV10-3 and TRBJ1-1; D remains unclear. The germline V and J ends were trimmed by 0 bases and 5 bases, with 10 bases remaining between them. Per germline, CDR1 ENHRY and CDR2 SYGVKD. This CDR3 is 14 amino acids long. The CDR3 spells CAISESGSGTEAFF. The CDR3 DNA follows: TGTGCCATCAGTGAGTCGGGCAGCGGGACTGAAGCTTTCTTT.

This chain connects TRBV7-8 to TRBJ2-5; TRBD2 matches 10 bases. Germline V gene data show CDR1 as SGHVS and CDR2 as FQNEAQ. The CDR3 has 16 amino acids. With V trimmed by 1 base and J by 1 base, 3 bases remained unmatched. The CDR3 region is CASSLERGGFQETQYF. CDR3 DNA: TGTGCCAGCAGCTTAGAGCGGGGGGGCTTCCAAGAGACCCAGTACTTC.

In DNA, the CDR3 is TGTGCCAGCAGTGATTTTCGGCAGGGAAGGGGATCGGGACAAGGGCCCCAGCATTTT. It codes for CASSDFRQGRGSGQGPQHF. The chain carries TRBV6-1 and TRBJ1-5; D is perhaps TRBD1 (6 bases). The V gene's germline CDR1 is MNHNS and CDR2 SASEGT. The V gene lost 3 bases and the J gene lost 9 bases, with 30 bases spanning the gap. This CDR3 is built from 19 residues.

The chain carries TRBV29-1 and TRBJ2-2; TRBD2 matches 7 bases. V lost 5 bases to trimming and J lost 1 base; unmatched junction nucleotides: 10. Germline V CDR1 and CDR2: SQVTM, ANQGSEA. CDR3 length: 16 amino acids. The CDR3 DNA reads TGCAGCGTTAGGGCCACCCGCGGGGGGAACACCGGGGAGCTGTTTTTT. It codes for CSVRATRGGNTGELFF.